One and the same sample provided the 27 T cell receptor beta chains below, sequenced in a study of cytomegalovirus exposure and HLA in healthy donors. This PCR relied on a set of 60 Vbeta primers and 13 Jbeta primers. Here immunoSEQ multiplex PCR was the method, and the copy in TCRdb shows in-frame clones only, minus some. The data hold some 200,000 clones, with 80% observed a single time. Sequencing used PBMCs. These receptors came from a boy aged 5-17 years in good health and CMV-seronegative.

CDR3 loop: CATSRPGGNTEAFF. The CDR3 bases are TGTGCCACCAGCAGACCAGGGGGGAACACTGAAGCTTTCTTT. The chain is built from TRBV15 and TRBJ1-1; 7 nucleotides align to TRBD1. Germline lookup yields CDR1 LNHNV and CDR2 YYDKDF (reference sequence). This CDR3 contains 14 residues. With V trimmed by 2 bases and J by 1 base, 1 base remained unmatched.

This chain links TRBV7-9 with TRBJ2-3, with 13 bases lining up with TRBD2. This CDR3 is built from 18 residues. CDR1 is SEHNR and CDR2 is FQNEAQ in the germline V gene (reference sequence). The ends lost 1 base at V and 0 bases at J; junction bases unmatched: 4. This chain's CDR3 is CASSLGLAGGPSTDTQYF. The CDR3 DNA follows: TGTGCCAGCAGCTTAGGACTAGCGGGGGGCCCTAGCACAGATACGCAGTATTTT.

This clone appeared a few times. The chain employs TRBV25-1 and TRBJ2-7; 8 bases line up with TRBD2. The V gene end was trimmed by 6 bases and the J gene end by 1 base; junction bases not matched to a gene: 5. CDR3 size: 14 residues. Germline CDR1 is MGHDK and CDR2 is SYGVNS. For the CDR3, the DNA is TGTGCCAGCAGCCGACGGGGGGGGTCCTACGAGCAGTACTTC. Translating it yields CASSRRGGSYEQYF.

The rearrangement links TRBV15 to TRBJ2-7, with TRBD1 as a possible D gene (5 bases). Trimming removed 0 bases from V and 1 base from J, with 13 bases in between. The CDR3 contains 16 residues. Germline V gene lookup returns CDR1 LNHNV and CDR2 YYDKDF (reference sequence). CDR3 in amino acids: CATSRDGRDVSYEQYF. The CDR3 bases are TGTGCCACCAGCAGAGATGGCAGGGATGTATCCTACGAGCAGTACTTC.

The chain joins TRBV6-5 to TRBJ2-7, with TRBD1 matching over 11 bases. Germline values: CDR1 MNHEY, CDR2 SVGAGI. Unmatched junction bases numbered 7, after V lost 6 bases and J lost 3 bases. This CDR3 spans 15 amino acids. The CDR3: CASRDGGQGDYEQYF. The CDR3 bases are TGTGCCAGCAGGGATGGGGGACAGGGGGACTACGAGCAGTACTTC.

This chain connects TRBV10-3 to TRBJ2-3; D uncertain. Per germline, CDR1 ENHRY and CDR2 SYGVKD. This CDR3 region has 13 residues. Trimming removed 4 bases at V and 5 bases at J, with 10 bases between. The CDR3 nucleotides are TGTGCCATCAGTGCAGGAATGGAAGATACGCAGTATTTT. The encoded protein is CAISAGMEDTQYF.

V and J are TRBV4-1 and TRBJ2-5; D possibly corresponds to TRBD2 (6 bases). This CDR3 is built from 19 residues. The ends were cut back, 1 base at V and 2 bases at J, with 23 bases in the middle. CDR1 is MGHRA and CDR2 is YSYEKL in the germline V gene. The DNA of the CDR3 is TGCGCCAGCAGCCAAGTCGGTTTACCGGGACTCCCGTTACAAGAGACCCAGTACTTC. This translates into CASSQVGLPGLPLQETQYF.

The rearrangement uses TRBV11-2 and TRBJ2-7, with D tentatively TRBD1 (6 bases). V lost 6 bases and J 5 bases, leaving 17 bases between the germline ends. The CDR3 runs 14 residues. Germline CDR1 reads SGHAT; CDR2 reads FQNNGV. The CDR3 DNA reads TGTGCCAGCAGGATGGCCCCAGGGGTTGACGAGCAGTACTTC. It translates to CASRMAPGVDEQYF.

The CDR3 region has the DNA TGTGCCTGGAGTGTACGGTCCGGGGGCGGGGAGCTGTTTTTT. This translates into CAWSVRSGGGELFF. The chain employs TRBV30 and TRBJ2-2; D is possibly TRBD2 (6 bases). The germline V and J ends were trimmed by 0 bases and 7 bases, with 12 bases remaining between them. The CDR3 length is 14 residues. In germline, CDR1 is GTSNPN, CDR2 SVGIG (reference sequence).

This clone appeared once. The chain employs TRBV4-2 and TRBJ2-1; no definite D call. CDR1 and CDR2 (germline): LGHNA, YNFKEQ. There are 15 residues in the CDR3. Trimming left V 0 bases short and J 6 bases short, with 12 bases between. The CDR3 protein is CASSQEASDSNEQFF. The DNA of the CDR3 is TGTGCCAGCAGCCAAGAAGCCTCAGACTCCAATGAGCAGTTCTTC.

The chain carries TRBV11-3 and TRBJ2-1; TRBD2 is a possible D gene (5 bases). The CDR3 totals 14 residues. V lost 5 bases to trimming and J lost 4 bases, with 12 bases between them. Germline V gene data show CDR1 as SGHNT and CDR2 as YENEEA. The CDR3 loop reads CASSGLSEYNEQFF. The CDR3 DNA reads TGTGCCAGCAGCGGCCTTAGCGAATACAATGAGCAGTTCTTC.

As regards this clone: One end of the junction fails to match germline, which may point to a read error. CDR3 protein: CASSLGLGTSTDTQYF. The CDR3 bases are TGTGCCAGCAGTTTGGGACTAGGAACTAGCACAGATACGCAGTATTTT. The gene calls are TRBV5-8 and TRBJ2-3; 8 bases match TRBD2. Germline V gene lookup returns CDR1 SGHTS and CDR2 YDEGEE. The CDR3 is 16 residues long.

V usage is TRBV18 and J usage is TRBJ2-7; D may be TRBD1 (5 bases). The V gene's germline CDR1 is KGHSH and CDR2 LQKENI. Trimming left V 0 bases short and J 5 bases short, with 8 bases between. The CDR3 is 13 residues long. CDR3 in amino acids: CASSPPSTDEQYF. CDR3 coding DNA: TGTGCCAGCTCACCACCTTCGACAGACGAGCAGTACTTC.

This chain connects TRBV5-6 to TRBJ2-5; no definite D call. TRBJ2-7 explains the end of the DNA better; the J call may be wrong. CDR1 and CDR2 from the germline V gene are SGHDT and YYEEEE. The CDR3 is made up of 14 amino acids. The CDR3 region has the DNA TGTGCCAGCAGTTCCGACATCGACCCCTACGAGCAGTACTTC. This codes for CASSSDIDPYEQYF.

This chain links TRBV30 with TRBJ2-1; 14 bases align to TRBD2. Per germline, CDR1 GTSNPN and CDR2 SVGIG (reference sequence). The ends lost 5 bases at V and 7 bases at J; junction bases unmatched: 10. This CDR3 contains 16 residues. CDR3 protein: CAWDSFGTSGSNEQFF. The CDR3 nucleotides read TGTGCCTGGGACTCCTTCGGGACTAGCGGGAGTAATGAGCAGTTCTTC.

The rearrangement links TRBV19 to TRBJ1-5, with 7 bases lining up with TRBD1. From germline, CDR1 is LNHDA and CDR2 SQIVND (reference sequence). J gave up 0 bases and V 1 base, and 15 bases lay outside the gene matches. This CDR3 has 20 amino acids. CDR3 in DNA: TGTGCCAGTAGTATAGGAATGGGGCAGGGGGTCCTCTATAGCAATCAGCCCCAGCATTTT. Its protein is CASSIGMGQGVLYSNQPQHF.

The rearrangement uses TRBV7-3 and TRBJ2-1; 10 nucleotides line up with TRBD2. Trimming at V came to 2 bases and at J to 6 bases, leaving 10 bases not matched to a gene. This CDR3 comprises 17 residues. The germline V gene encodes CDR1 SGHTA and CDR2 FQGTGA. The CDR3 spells CASSLGPGLADFNEQFF. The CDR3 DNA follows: TGTGCCAGCAGCTTAGGGCCCGGACTAGCGGACTTCAATGAGCAGTTCTTC.

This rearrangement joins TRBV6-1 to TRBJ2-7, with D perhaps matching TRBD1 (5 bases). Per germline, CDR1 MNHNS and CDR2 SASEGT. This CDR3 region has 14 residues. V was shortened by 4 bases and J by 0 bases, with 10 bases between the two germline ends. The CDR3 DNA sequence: TGTGCCAGCAGTGCCGACAGAGGCTCCTACGAGCAGTACTTC. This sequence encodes CASSADRGSYEQYF.

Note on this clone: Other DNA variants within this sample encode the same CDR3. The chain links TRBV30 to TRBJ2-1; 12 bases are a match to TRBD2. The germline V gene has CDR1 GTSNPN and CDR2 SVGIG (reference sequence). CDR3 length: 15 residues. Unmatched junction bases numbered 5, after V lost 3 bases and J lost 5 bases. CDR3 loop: CAWSKLAGGNNEQFF. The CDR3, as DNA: TGTGCCTGGAGCAAACTAGCGGGGGGCAACAATGAGCAGTTCTTC.

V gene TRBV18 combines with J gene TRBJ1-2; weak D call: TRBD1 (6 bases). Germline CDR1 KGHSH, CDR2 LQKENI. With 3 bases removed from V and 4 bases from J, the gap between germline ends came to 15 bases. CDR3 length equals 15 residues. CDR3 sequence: CASSPATGTVYGYTF. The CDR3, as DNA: TGTGCCAGCTCACCCGCTACAGGGACCGTCTATGGCTACACCTTC.

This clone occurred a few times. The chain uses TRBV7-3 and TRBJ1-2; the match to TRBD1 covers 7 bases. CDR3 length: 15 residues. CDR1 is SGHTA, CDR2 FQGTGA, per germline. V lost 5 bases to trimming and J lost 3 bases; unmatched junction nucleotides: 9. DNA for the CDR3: TGTGCCAGCAGCCCACTTGCAGGGGGAGACTATGGCTACACCTTC. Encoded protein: CASSPLAGGDYGYTF.

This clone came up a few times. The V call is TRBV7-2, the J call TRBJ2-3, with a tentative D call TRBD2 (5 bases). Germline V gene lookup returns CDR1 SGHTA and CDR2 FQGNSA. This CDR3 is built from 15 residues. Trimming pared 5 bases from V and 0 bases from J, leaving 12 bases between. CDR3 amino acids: CASSPRGRSTDTQYF. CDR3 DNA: TGTGCCAGCAGCCCCCGAGGGCGGAGCACAGATACGCAGTATTTT. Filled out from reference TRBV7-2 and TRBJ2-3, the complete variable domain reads GAGVSQSPSNKVTEKGKDVELRCDPISGHTALYWYRQSLGQGLEFLIYFQGNSAPDKSGLPSDRFSAERTGGSVSTLTIQRTQQEDSAVYLCASSPRGRSTDTQYFGPGTRLTVL.

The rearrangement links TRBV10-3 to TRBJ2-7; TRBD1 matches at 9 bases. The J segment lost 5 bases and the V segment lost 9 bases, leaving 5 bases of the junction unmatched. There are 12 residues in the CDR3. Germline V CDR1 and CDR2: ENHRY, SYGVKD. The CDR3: CAITGGRNEQYF. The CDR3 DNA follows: TGTGCCATAACAGGGGGCCGGAACGAGCAGTACTTC.

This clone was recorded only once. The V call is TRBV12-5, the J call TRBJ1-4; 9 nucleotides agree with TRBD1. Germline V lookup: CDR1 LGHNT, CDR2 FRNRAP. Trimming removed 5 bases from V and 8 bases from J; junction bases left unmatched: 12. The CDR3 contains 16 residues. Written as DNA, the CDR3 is TGTGCTAGTGGTCAAATACAGGGGGCTGAAAGGGAAAAACTGTTTTTT. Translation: CASGQIQGAEREKLFF.

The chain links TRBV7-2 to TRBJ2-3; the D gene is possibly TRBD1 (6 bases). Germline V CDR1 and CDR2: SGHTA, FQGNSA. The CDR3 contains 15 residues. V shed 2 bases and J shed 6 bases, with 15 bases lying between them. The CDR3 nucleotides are TGTGCCAGCAGCTTACCGGCAGGGGTAGGGGATACGCAGTATTTT. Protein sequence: CASSLPAGVGDTQYF.

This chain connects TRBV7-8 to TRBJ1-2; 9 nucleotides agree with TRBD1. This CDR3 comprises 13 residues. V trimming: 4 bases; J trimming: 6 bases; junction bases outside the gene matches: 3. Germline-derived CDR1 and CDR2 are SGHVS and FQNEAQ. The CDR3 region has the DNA TGTGCCAGCAGCTCGGACAGGGGACATGGCTACACCTTC. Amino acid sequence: CASSSDRGHGYTF.

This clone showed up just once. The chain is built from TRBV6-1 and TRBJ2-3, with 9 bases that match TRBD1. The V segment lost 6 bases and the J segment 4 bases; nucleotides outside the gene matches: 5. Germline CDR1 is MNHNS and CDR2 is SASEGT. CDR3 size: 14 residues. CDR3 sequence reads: CASRVTGGPDTQYF. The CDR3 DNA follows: TGTGCCAGCAGGGTAACAGGGGGCCCAGATACGCAGTATTTT.